Listed below are T cell receptor beta chains from one sample, sequenced in a study of blood T cell repertoires in COVID-19. TCRdb keeps only in-frame clones here, not all; method: immunoSEQ multiplex PCR. The sample has fewer than 200,000 clones; about 85% are singletons. The specimen was peripheral blood. The receptors originated from a man aged 60 to 69 who had recovered from COVID-19. CDR3s include the opening cysteine and the closing phenylalanine or tryptophan. D genes are given only for firm matches. A row's size may be missing; if present it is once, few, many or a size class.

j_call clone_size d_call v_call cdr3_nt cdr3_aa
TRBJ2-1 - - TRBV5-1 TGCGCCAGCAGCTGGGCCGGTCCCAATGAGCAGTTCTTC CASSWAGPNEQFF
TRBJ1-2 - - TRBV12-3/TRBV12-4 TGTGCCAGCAGTTTTTGGCCAGGGGATGGCTACACCTTC CASSFWPGDGYTF
TRBJ2-5 few TRBD2 TRBV7-3 TGTGCCAGCAGTTTAGCGGGGGGGAACCAAGAGACCCAGTACTTC CASSLAGGNQETQYF
TRBJ1-3 - - TRBV5-6 TGTGCCAGCAGCTTGCTCCAGGGAACTGGAAACACCATATATTTT CASSLLQGTGNTIYF
TRBJ1-2 - - TRBV5-5 TGTGCCAGCAGCTTTTCGCTGGAGTGGTCCTATGGCTACACCTTC CASSFSLEWSYGYTF
TRBJ2-7 - TRBD1 TRBV11-2 TGTGCCAGCAGCTCGTCCGACAGGGGCGACTACGAGCAGTACTTC CASSSSDRGDYEQYF
TRBJ1-4 once TRBD1 TRBV7-2 TGTGCCAGCAGCGGGGGACAGACCGGAGGGGAAAAACTGTTTTTT CASSGGQTGGEKLFF
TRBJ2-3 - - TRBV29-1 TGCAGCGTGAGGGTGGACGGAGCAGATACGCAGTATTTT CSVRVDGADTQYF
TRBJ1-6 - - TRBV7-9 TGTGCCAGCAGCTTAGGGGGACTGACTAATTCACCCCTCCACTTT CASSLGGLTNSPLHF
TRBJ2-1 once - TRBV6-2/TRBV6-3 TGTGCCAGCAGTCTATCCTCGACTAGCTCCTACAATGAGCAGTTCTTC CASSLSSTSSYNEQFF
TRBJ1-6 - TRBD1 TRBV18 TGTGCCAGCTCACCAGACCCGGGACAGGTGGGTTCACCCCTCCACTTT CASSPDPGQVGSPLHF
TRBJ2-3 - TRBD2 TRBV18 TGTGCCAGCTCACTAACCCCTAGCGGGGGGGCGACAGATACGCAGTATTTT CASSLTPSGGATDTQYF
TRBJ1-2 - - TRBV27 TGTGCCAGCAGTTGGCGGGGGATGGGAGTTGATGGCTACACCTTC CASSWRGMGVDGYTF
TRBJ1-2 - - TRBV13 TGTGCCAGCAGCCGAGCCTGGGGGAGGCTTGAGGCTAACTATGGCTACACCTTC CASSRAWGRLEANYGYTF